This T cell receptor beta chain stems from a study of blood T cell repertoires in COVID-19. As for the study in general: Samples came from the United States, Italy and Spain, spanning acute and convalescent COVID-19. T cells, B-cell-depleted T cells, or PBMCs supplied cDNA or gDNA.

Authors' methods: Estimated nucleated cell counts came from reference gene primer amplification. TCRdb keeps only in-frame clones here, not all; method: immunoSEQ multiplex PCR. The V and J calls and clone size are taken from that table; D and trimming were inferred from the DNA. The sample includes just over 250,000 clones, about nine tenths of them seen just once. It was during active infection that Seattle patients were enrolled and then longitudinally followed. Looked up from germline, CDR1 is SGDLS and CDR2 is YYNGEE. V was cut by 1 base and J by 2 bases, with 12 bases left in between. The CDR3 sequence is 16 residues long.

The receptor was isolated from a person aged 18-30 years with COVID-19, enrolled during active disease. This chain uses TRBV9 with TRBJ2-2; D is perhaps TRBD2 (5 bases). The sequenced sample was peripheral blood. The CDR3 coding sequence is TGTGCCAGCAGCGTAATGCGAGCGGCAAACACCGGGGAGCTGTTTTTT. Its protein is CASSVMRAANTGELFF. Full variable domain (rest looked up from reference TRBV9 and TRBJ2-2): DSGVTQTPKHLITATGQRVTLRCSPRSGDLSVYWYQQSLDQGLQFLIQYYNGEERAKGNILERFSAQQFPDLHSELNLSSLELGDSALYFCASSVMRAANTGELFFGEGSRLTVL.